The clone carrying this T cell receptor beta chain was counted only a few times. Its target is not known. Using immunoSEQ multiplex PCR, the repertoire was profiled, and TCRdb retains in-frame clones only, with some absent. This table holds roughly 60,000 clones, around 84% found once. CDR1 and CDR2 from the germline V gene are LGHNA and YNFKEQ. The length of the CDR3 is 13 residues. Trimming shortened V by 2 bases and J by 5 bases, and 7 bases separated the two germline ends. The data stem from a study of OX40 agonist ivuxolimab in advanced cancers. Findings and limits, study-wide: Antigen specificity of clonally expanded peripheral T cells was not established. At doses 0.1 to 3.0 mg/kg, CD4+ and CD8+ clones expanded.

This material consisted of CD4+ or CD8+ T cells sorted from blood, taken in a trial of the OX40 agonist ivuxolimab. The genes are TRBV4-2 and TRBJ2-1; no firm D call. The source of this sequence is an adult with an advanced solid tumor such as melanoma, head and neck, liver or kidney cancer. CDR3 residues: CASSQSADNEQFF. CDR3 DNA: TGTGCCAGCAGCCAATCGGCGGACAATGAGCAGTTCTTC.